The 22 T cell receptor beta chains given below trace back to one sample, sequenced in a study of T cells in Graves' hyperthyroidism and ophthalmopathy. Amplification of TCR beta CDR3 regions was performed using RNA transcripts as template. Carried out on the TCR CDR3, a first-round RT-PCR used the HTBI primer set. MiXCR, applied by TCRdb to the multiplex PCR reads, yields one record per CDR3 protein. This sample has 300,000 to 450,000 distinct CDR3 sequences, with about 15% found just once. Sequencing was done on a sample of blood. All receptors derive from a woman aged 25 to 45 with Graves' hyperthyroidism.

In its sample, this clonotype was seen a few times. The V call is TRBV25-1, the J call TRBJ2-6; unclear D gene. Looked up from germline, CDR1 is MGHDK and CDR2 is SYGVNS. This CDR3 contains 13 residues. Trimming shortened V by 3 bases and J by 3 bases, and 3 bases separated the two germline ends. CDR3 sequence: CASSEFGANVLTF. CDR3 in DNA: TGTGCCAGCAGTGAGTTTGGGGCCAACGTCCTGACTTTC.

This clonotype was seen a few times. This rearrangement joins TRBV4-1 to TRBJ2-1, with 8 bases lining up with TRBD2. This CDR3 is built from 15 residues. Germline CDR1 MGHRA, CDR2 YSYEKL. V was clipped by 1 base and J by 8 bases; unmatched bases: 7. The CDR3 DNA follows: TGCGCCAGCAGCCAAGCCAGCGGGAGCGTCTATGAGCAGTTCTTC. Its protein product is CASSQASGSVYEQFF.

The chain is built from TRBV20-1 and TRBJ2-3, with D hard to call. The CDR3 runs 12 residues. The germline V and J ends were trimmed by 5 bases and 3 bases, with 9 bases remaining between them. Germline V CDR1 and CDR2: DFQATT, SNEGSKA (reference sequence). CDR3 in amino acids: CSAYSQTDTQYF. CDR3 DNA: TGCAGTGCTTACTCACAGACAGATACGCAGTATTTT.

The V call is TRBV7-2, the J call TRBJ1-1, with D perhaps TRBD1 (5 bases). Trimming left V 3 bases short and J 6 bases short, with 8 bases between. Germline-derived CDR1 and CDR2 are SGHTA and FQGNSA. This CDR3 is built from 12 residues. Here the CDR3 DNA reads TGTGCCAGCAGCTTGACGGGGCCTGAAGCTTTCTTT. It translates to CASSLTGPEAFF.

This clonotype was observed many times. V usage is TRBV28 and J usage is TRBJ2-1; the match to TRBD2 covers 9 bases. The CDR3 is 14 residues long. Germline CDR1 reads MDHEN; CDR2 reads SYDVKM. J was trimmed by 7 bases and V by 4 bases; bases with no gene match: 5. The CDR3 reads CASSYSGSVNEQFF. As DNA, the CDR3 is TGTGCCAGCAGTTATAGCGGGAGTGTTAATGAGCAGTTCTTC.

V usage is TRBV2 and J usage is TRBJ2-3; possibly TRBD1 for D (6 bases). This CDR3 has 15 amino acids. The germline V gene has CDR1 SNHLY and CDR2 FYNNEI. Trimming shortened V by 7 bases and J by 3 bases, and 17 bases separated the two germline ends. CDR3 region: CASNGAKGGTDTQYF. CDR3 in DNA: TGTGCCAGCAACGGGGCGAAAGGGGGTACAGATACGCAGTATTTT.

In this sample, this clonotype turned up many times. CDR3 DNA: TGCGCCAGCAGCTTGGCGGGATTGGGGGTGACTGAAGCTTTCTTT. Translated: CASSLAGLGVTEAFF. V gene TRBV5-1 combines with J gene TRBJ1-1, with D possibly being TRBD1 (5 bases). The CDR3 spans 15 residues. V lost 0 bases to trimming and J lost 5 bases, with 14 bases between them. Germline V gene data show CDR1 as SGHRS and CDR2 as YFSETQ.

This rearrangement joins TRBV28 to TRBJ2-7; 13 bases are a match to TRBD2. Germline loops: CDR1 MDHEN, CDR2 SYDVKM. The CDR3 loop spans 15 amino acids. Trimming removed 5 bases from V and 7 bases from J; junction bases left unmatched: 8. As DNA, the CDR3 is TGTGCCAGCAGTCCCGGACTAGCGGGAGCGGAGGAGCAGTACTTC. This codes for CASSPGLAGAEEQYF.

The J gene is TRBJ2-2, the V gene TRBV28, with TRBD2 matching over 12 bases. With V trimmed by 6 bases and J by 0 bases, 8 bases remained unmatched. Germline V gene sequence: CDR1 MDHEN, CDR2 SYDVKM. This CDR3 is built from 18 residues. Written as DNA, the CDR3 is TGTGCCAGCAGCCGACTAGCGGGGGAGACCGCGAACACCGGGGAGCTGTTTTTT. Protein product: CASSRLAGETANTGELFF.

This clonotype was seen many times. The rearrangement links TRBV18 to TRBJ1-1, with D unresolved. CDR1 is KGHSH, CDR2 LQKENI, per germline. This CDR3 comprises 13 residues. V lost 0 bases and J 4 bases, leaving 6 bases between the germline ends. The chain's CDR3 is CASSPPRGTEAFF. The CDR3 DNA sequence: TGTGCCAGCTCACCACCACGAGGCACTGAAGCTTTCTTT.

This clonotype was detected many times. The V and J genes are TRBV20-1 and TRBJ2-7, with D possibly matching TRBD2 (6 bases). The V gene lost 1 base and the J gene lost 6 bases, with 10 bases spanning the gap. Germline V gene sequence: CDR1 DFQATT, CDR2 SNEGSKA (reference sequence). The CDR3 sequence is 12 residues long. This CDR3 is CSARGAGSEQYF. Here the CDR3 DNA reads TGCAGTGCTAGAGGAGCGGGCAGCGAGCAGTACTTC.

Only a few counts were recorded for this clonotype. The chain links TRBV18 to TRBJ2-5; either TRBD1 or TRBD2 may fit D (5 bases each). Germline assignment: CDR1 KGHSH and CDR2 LQKENI. The V gene lost 3 bases and the J gene lost 3 bases, with 14 bases spanning the gap. The CDR3 length is 15 residues. CDR3 loop: CASSPRDPGKETQYF. The CDR3 nucleotides read TGTGCCAGCTCACCCCGGGACCCGGGAAAAGAGACCCAGTACTTC.

This sequence joins TRBV28 and TRBJ2-1; 14 bases line up with TRBD2. V was pared by 5 bases and J by 4 bases, with 13 bases of the junction left unmatched. CDR3 size: 19 residues. Germline loops: CDR1 MDHEN, CDR2 SYDVKM. The CDR3 reads CASSHPGTSGSQGYNEQFF. The CDR3 nucleotides are TGTGCCAGCAGTCACCCCGGGACTAGCGGGAGCCAGGGTTACAATGAGCAGTTCTTC.

This clonotype showed up many times. The gene calls are TRBV3-1 and TRBJ2-2; TRBD2 is a possible D gene (6 bases). The ends were cut back, 7 bases at V and 4 bases at J, with 19 bases in the middle. Germline V gives CDR1 LGHDT, CDR2 YNNKEL (reference sequence). The CDR3 has 16 residues. The CDR3 spells CASNLLAWGTTGELFF. The CDR3 DNA follows: TGTGCCAGCAACCTACTAGCCTGGGGTACCACCGGGGAGCTGTTTTTT.

This clonotype was seen many times. V usage is TRBV4-2 and J usage is TRBJ2-2; D uncertain. The CDR3 length is 15 residues. Germline values: CDR1 LGHNA, CDR2 YNFKEQ. The V end was cut by 3 bases, the J end by 7 bases, with 15 bases between. The CDR3 loop reads CASSQVNAQHGELFF. In nucleotides, the CDR3 is TGTGCCAGCAGCCAGGTCAACGCCCAGCACGGGGAGCTGTTTTTT.

This clonotype was detected a few times. The chain has TRBV20-1 and TRBJ2-3; D unclear. Germline-derived CDR1 and CDR2 are DFQATT and SNEGSKA (reference sequence). The V end was cut by 0 bases, the J end by 5 bases, with 3 bases between. This CDR3 has 11 amino acids. The CDR3 loop reads CSARDVDTQYF. The CDR3 DNA reads as TGCAGTGCTAGAGATGTAGATACGCAGTATTTT.

This chain connects TRBV20-1 to TRBJ1-6; possibly TRBD1 for D (5 bases). Trimming took 3 bases from V and 2 from J, leaving 14 bases between them. Looked up from germline, CDR1 is DFQATT and CDR2 is SNEGSKA (reference sequence). The CDR3 is 16 residues long. CDR3 region: CSASDIVGPYNSPLHF. The CDR3 nucleotides are TGCAGTGCTAGTGACATCGTGGGGCCCTATAATTCACCCCTCCACTTT.

This clonotype was recorded at least ten times. This chain links TRBV27 with TRBJ1-5, with 10 bases that match TRBD1. The CDR3 totals 15 residues. V shed 3 bases and J 2 bases; nucleotides not matched to a gene: 1. Germline loops: CDR1 MNHEY, CDR2 SMNVEV (reference sequence). CDR3 coding DNA: TGTGCCAGCAGTTTGGGGACAGGGGGCAATCAGCCCCAGCATTTT. Protein product: CASSLGTGGNQPQHF.

The chain couples TRBV24-1 to TRBJ2-3, with D possibly TRBD1 on 6 matching bases. Germline-derived CDR1 and CDR2 are KGHDR and SFDVKD. V was trimmed by 1 base and J by 1 base, leaving 11 bases between them. This CDR3 comprises 16 residues. CDR3 in amino acids: CATSDFPRTGTDTQYF. The DNA for the CDR3 is TGTGCCACCAGTGATTTCCCCCGGACAGGCACAGATACGCAGTATTTT.

The chain couples TRBV7-3 to TRBJ2-6; D call uncertain. The V gene's germline CDR1 is SGHTA and CDR2 FQGTGA. The CDR3 is made up of 15 amino acids. V was cut by 0 bases and J by 2 bases, with 5 bases left in between. CDR3 nucleotide sequence: TGTGCCAGCAGCTTAACGTTCGCTGGGGCCAACGTCCTGACTTTC. It specifies CASSLTFAGANVLTF. Looking up the rest from reference TRBV7-3 and TRBJ2-6 gives the full variable domain: GAGVSQTPSNKVTEKGKYVELRCDPISGHTALYWYRQSLGQGPEFLIYFQGTGAADDSGLPNDRFFAVRPEGSVSTLKIQRTERGDSAVYLCASSLTFAGANVLTFGAGSRLTVL.

The chain has TRBV11-2 and TRBJ2-1; D is uncertain. V was clipped by 1 base and J by 5 bases, with 9 bases between them. The CDR3 sequence is 14 residues long. Germline V gene data show CDR1 as SGHAT and CDR2 as FQNNGV. This CDR3 reads CASSLGRWNNEQFF. The CDR3 region has the DNA TGTGCCAGCAGCTTAGGCCGATGGAACAATGAGCAGTTCTTC.

The chain combines TRBV29-1 with TRBJ2-1; 10 nucleotides align to TRBD2. Germline trimming cut 4 bases from V and 0 bases from J; bases unmatched to any gene: 6. The CDR3 is 16 amino acids. CDR1 is SQVTM, CDR2 ANQGSEA, per germline. The CDR3 bases are TGCAGCGTTGTTGTACTAGCGGGGAACTCCTACAATGAGCAGTTCTTC. It yields the protein CSVVVLAGNSYNEQFF.